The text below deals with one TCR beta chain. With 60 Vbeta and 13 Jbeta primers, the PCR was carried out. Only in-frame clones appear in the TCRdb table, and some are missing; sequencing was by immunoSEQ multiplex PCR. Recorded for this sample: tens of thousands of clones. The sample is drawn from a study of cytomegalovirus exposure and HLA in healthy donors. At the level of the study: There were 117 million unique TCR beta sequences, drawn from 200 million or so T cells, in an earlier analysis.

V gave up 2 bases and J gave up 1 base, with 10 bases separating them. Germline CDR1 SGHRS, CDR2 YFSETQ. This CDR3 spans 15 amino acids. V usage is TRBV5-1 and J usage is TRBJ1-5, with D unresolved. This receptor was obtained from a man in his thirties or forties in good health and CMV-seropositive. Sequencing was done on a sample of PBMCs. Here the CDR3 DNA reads TGCGCCAGCAGCTTTGAGAACCCCAGCAATCAGCCCCAGCATTTT. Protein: CASSFENPSNQPQHF.